The entry that follows covers one T cell receptor (beta chain) sequence. The data originate from a study of radiotherapy plus CTLA-4 blockade in lung cancer. About the study: Patients showed objective responses in 18% of cases and disease control in roughly 31%.

Only in-frame clones appear in the TCRdb table, and some are missing; sequencing was by immunoSEQ multiplex PCR. The table lists about 82,000 clones, about two thirds of them singletons. This CDR3 is built from 15 residues. Germline V gives CDR1 MNHEY, CDR2 SVGAGI. Trimming removed 6 bases at V and 1 base at J, with 15 bases between. The rearrangement links TRBV6-5 to TRBJ1-1, with no clear D. Sequenced here: peripheral blood, sampled from a patient treated with radiotherapy plus ipilimumab. The clonotype originates from a human donor with non-small cell lung cancer that progressed on radiotherapy plus ipilimumab. CDR3 bases: TGTGCCAGCAGCCCCTGGAGGACGGGGAACACTGAAGCTTTCTTT. Translated, it gives CASSPWRTGNTEAFF.